These 23 T cell receptor beta chains originate from one sample sequenced in a study of human T cells and chemical hapten exposure. TCRdb recomputed calls from the RACE reads with MiXCR, one row per CDR3 protein. Found here are around 380,000 distinct CDR3 sequences, 4% to 5.5% of them singletons; the top ten hold about 2.2%. Time point in this sample: patch test 1, 2 weeks after DPC sensitization. Specified treatment: therapeutic diphenylcyclopropenone sensitization with weekly scalp DPC. The specimen comprised whole blood, sampled in connection with sensitization to the hapten diphenylcyclopropenone (DPC). The origin of the receptors is a woman in her fifties or sixties with alopecia areata. Some clones in this sample may be carry-over from other donors' samples.

This clonotype has a count of ten or more. The chain has TRBV5-6 and TRBJ1-2; tentatively, D is TRBD1 (6 bases). From germline, CDR1 is SGHDT and CDR2 YYEEEE. This CDR3 contains 15 residues. Between the trimmed V and J ends, which lost 2 bases and 2 bases, there was a span of 13 bases. The CDR3 nucleotides read TGTGCCAGCAGCTTATCTGGGACAACCAACTATGGCTACACCTTC. Amino acid sequence: CASSLSGTTNYGYTF. Supplemented by reference TRBV5-6 and TRBJ1-2, the full variable domain reads DAGVTQSPTHLIKTRGQQVTLRCSPKSGHDTVSWYQQALGQGPQFIFQYYEEEERQRGNFPDRFSGHQFPNYSSELNVNALLLGDSALYLCASSLSGTTNYGYTFGSGTRLTVV.

With regard to this clonotype: A read error may produce the germline difference seen at one junction end. The chain uses TRBV3-1 and TRBJ2-7; TRBD2 agrees at 13 bases. The CDR3 extends over 14 amino acids. Germline-derived CDR1 and CDR2 are LGHDT and YNNKEL (reference sequence). DNA of the CDR3: TGTTCCAGCAGCCAGGGACTAGCGGGGTACGAGCAGTACTTC. Amino acid sequence: CSSSQGLAGYEQYF.

This clonotype showed up many times. This sequence joins TRBV7-9 and TRBJ1-2, with D unresolved. The germline gives CDR1 SEHNR, CDR2 FQNEAQ (reference sequence). Trimming removed 3 bases from V and 8 bases from J, with 7 bases in between. The CDR3 has 11 amino acids. The CDR3 sequence is CASSFWEGYTF. The CDR3, as DNA: TGTGCCAGCAGCTTTTGGGAAGGCTACACCTTC.

This clonotype was seen a handful of times. The chain has TRBV5-1 and TRBJ2-7; D unclear. CDR1 and CDR2 from the germline V gene are SGHRS and YFSETQ. The CDR3 has 14 residues. Trimming stripped 3 bases from V and 2 bases from J, with 12 bases between. CDR3 protein: CASSSEAYTYEQYF. Here the CDR3 DNA reads TGCGCCAGCAGCTCGGAAGCGTACACCTACGAGCAGTACTTC.

The chain employs TRBV24-1 and TRBJ1-5, with 9 bases lining up with TRBD1. V dropped 7 bases and J dropped 7; count of bases not matched to a gene: 7. This CDR3 contains 14 residues. Germline CDR1 reads KGHDR; CDR2 reads SFDVKD. CDR3 in DNA: TGTGCCACCAGGCTGGGACAGGGACGACAGCCCCAGCATTTT. The encoded protein is CATRLGQGRQPQHF.

In DNA, the CDR3 is TGTGCCAGCAGCGCCCAAGCGGGGGGGCACTACGAGCAGTACTTC. This encodes CASSAQAGGHYEQYF. The rearrangement links TRBV9 to TRBJ2-7; 10 bases align to TRBD2. Germline V gene sequence: CDR1 SGDLS, CDR2 YYNGEE. CDR3 length equals 15 residues. V lost 3 bases and J lost 3; bases outside the gene matches: 6.

Ten or more counts support this clonotype. The chain uses TRBV20-1 and TRBJ1-5; a weak D match, TRBD1 (5 bases). In germline, CDR1 is DFQATT, CDR2 SNEGSKA (reference sequence). CDR3 length: 11 residues. V was cut by 6 bases and J by 7 bases, with 10 bases left in between. The CDR3 region is CSASWGQPQHF. CDR3 sequence (DNA): TGCAGTGCCAGTTGGGGCCAGCCCCAGCATTTT.

This clonotype was picked up many times. The chain has TRBV2 and TRBJ2-5, with 10 bases lining up with TRBD1. CDR3 size: 14 residues. Trimming took 6 bases from V and 5 from J; bases not matched to a gene: 6. CDR1 SNHLY and CDR2 FYNNEI come from the germline V gene. The CDR3 protein is CASSRQGADETQYF. CDR3 nucleotide sequence: TGTGCCAGCAGCCGACAGGGGGCTGATGAGACCCAGTACTTC.

This chain links TRBV27 with TRBJ2-7, with TRBD2 as a possible D gene (6 bases). The germline CDR1 and CDR2 sequences are MNHEY and SMNVEV (reference sequence). The CDR3 is 14 residues long. V lost 5 bases and J 2 bases, leaving 13 bases between the germline ends. CDR3 residues: CASSPRDFPYEQYF. CDR3 nucleotides: TGTGCCAGCAGTCCACGGGACTTCCCCTACGAGCAGTACTTC.

This clonotype was seen many times. The V and J genes are TRBV28 and TRBJ1-4; D gene uncertain. V dropped 4 bases and J dropped 5 bases, with 11 bases sitting between them. The germline gives CDR1 MDHEN, CDR2 SYDVKM. This CDR3 is built from 14 residues. The chain's CDR3 is CASSSHSSNEKLFF. DNA for the CDR3: TGTGCCAGCAGTTCCCACAGTTCCAATGAAAAACTGTTTTTT.

The chain joins TRBV6-5 to TRBJ2-7; 10 positions match TRBD2. Trimming at V came to 4 bases and at J to 4 bases, leaving 19 bases not matched to a gene. Germline V gives CDR1 MNHEY, CDR2 SVGAGI. The CDR3 is made up of 19 amino acids. The CDR3 loop is CASSSPRGAGGPTVYEQYF. The CDR3 nucleotides are TGTGCCAGCAGTTCTCCCCGGGGAGCGGGAGGGCCTACGGTATACGAGCAGTACTTC.

CDR3 amino acids: CSAFPHTFDRDSGNTIYF. CDR3 in DNA: TGCAGTGCTTTTCCCCATACATTTGACAGAGACTCTGGAAACACCATATATTTT. The gene calls are TRBV20-1 and TRBJ1-3, with D perhaps matching TRBD1 (5 bases). CDR3 length: 18 residues. Trimming cost V 5 bases and J 0 bases, with 23 bases left between them. CDR1 is DFQATT and CDR2 is SNEGSKA in the germline V gene (reference sequence).

This clonotype was seen at least ten times. This chain connects TRBV28 to TRBJ2-7; a weak D match, TRBD1 (6 bases). The CDR3 is 14 amino acids. Trimming stripped 5 bases from V and 3 bases from J, with 14 bases between. The germline V gene encodes CDR1 MDHEN and CDR2 SYDVKM. CDR3 loop: CASSPSRGVYEQYF. The DNA for the CDR3 is TGTGCCAGCAGTCCCAGCAGGGGAGTCTACGAGCAGTACTTC.

This clonotype has only a few counts. This chain links TRBV28 with TRBJ2-7; 15 bases are a match to TRBD2. The length of the CDR3 is 16 residues. Looked up from germline, CDR1 is MDHEN and CDR2 is SYDVKM. Losses at the gene ends were 9 bases for V and 2 bases for J; bases not matched to a gene: 8. CDR3 sequence (DNA): TGTGCCAGAGCCGGGACTAGCGGGAGGAAGACCTACGAGCAGTACTTC. This translates into CARAGTSGRKTYEQYF.

Comment on this clonotype: Being one base from a much bigger clone, this may be a read error. The chain links TRBV12-3 or TRBV12-4 to TRBJ2-7; 7 bases are shared with TRBD2. The CDR3 sequence is 14 residues long. CDR3 DNA sequence: TGTGTCAGCACTCCTAAGGCTAGCGGCTACGAGCAGTACTTC. It translates to CVSTPKASGYEQYF.

This clonotype was counted many times. The rearrangement uses TRBV11-2 and TRBJ1-4, with 8 bases aligning to TRBD1. V gave up 3 bases and J gave up 11 bases; unmatched junction bases: 8. The length of the CDR3 is 14 residues. The germline gives CDR1 SGHAT, CDR2 FQNNGV. CDR3 loop: CASSLDRASGKLFF. The CDR3 DNA reads as TGTGCCAGCAGCTTGGACAGGGCATCGGGGAAACTGTTTTTT.

V is TRBV9 and J is TRBJ2-2; no clear D. CDR1 is SGDLS, CDR2 YYNGEE, per germline. V was trimmed by 4 bases and J by 2 bases, leaving 9 bases between them. This CDR3 contains 14 residues. The CDR3, as DNA: TGTGCCAGCAGCCGCACACAAAACACCGGGGAGCTGTTTTTT. Residues: CASSRTQNTGELFF. Variable domain in full (rest from reference TRBV9 and TRBJ2-2): DSGVTQTPKHLITATGQRVTLRCSPRSGDLSVYWYQQSLDQGLQFLIQYYNGEERAKGNILERFSAQQFPDLHSELNLSSLELGDSALYFCASSRTQNTGELFFGEGSRLTVL.

This clonotype was observed many times. CDR3 amino acids: CASSLQGYSYEQYF. The CDR3 bases are TGTGCCAGCAGCCTACAGGGGTACTCCTACGAGCAGTACTTC. V usage is TRBV27 and J usage is TRBJ2-7; 7 bases are a match to TRBD1. Trimming at V came to 6 bases and at J to 0 bases, leaving 5 bases not matched to a gene. The CDR3 runs 14 residues. Germline CDR1 MNHEY, CDR2 SMNVEV (reference sequence).

The chain links TRBV20-1 to TRBJ1-6, with D uncertain. Germline lookup yields CDR1 DFQATT and CDR2 SNEGSKA (reference sequence). The CDR3 length is 14 residues. Deletions cut 3 bases from V and 5 bases from J, with 11 bases between. CDR3 protein: CSASKGTHNSPLHF. The CDR3 coding sequence is TGCAGTGCTAGTAAGGGTACTCATAATTCACCCCTCCACTTT.

As DNA, the CDR3 is TGTGCCAGCAGCCCTTACGAGCAGTACTTC. It specifies CASSPYEQYF. The rearrangement uses TRBV4-2 and TRBJ2-7; D not resolved. CDR3 length equals 10 residues. Trimming cost V 4 bases and J 4 bases, with 2 bases left between them. Germline CDR1 is LGHNA and CDR2 is YNFKEQ.

There are a few counts of this clonotype. This chain joins TRBV20-1 and TRBJ1-5; the D is unclear. The CDR3 totals 14 residues. With 0 bases removed from V and 6 bases from J, the gap between germline ends came to 12 bases. Germline CDR1 is DFQATT and CDR2 is SNEGSKA (reference sequence). The CDR3 protein is CSARDWAEGQPQHF. CDR3 nucleotides: TGCAGTGCTAGAGATTGGGCAGAAGGTCAGCCCCAGCATTTT.

This clonotype has at least ten counts. V is TRBV6-5 and J is TRBJ2-7; 7 bases are a match to TRBD1. CDR3 length: 13 amino acids. Looked up from germline, CDR1 is MNHEY and CDR2 is SVGAGI. J gave up 6 bases and V 3 bases, and 5 bases lay outside the gene matches. This chain's CDR3 is CASSYNNRGEQYF. CDR3 in DNA: TGTGCCAGCAGTTATAATAACAGGGGCGAGCAGTACTTC.

This sequence joins TRBV27 and TRBJ2-1; TRBD1 is a possible D gene (6 bases). The CDR3 length is 12 residues. CDR1 and CDR2 from the germline V gene are MNHEY and SMNVEV (reference sequence). Trimming shortened V by 3 bases and J by 15 bases, and 15 bases separated the two germline ends. CDR3 region: CASSFPTGPLFF. The CDR3 DNA is TGTGCCAGCAGTTTCCCAACAGGGCCCCTGTTCTTC.